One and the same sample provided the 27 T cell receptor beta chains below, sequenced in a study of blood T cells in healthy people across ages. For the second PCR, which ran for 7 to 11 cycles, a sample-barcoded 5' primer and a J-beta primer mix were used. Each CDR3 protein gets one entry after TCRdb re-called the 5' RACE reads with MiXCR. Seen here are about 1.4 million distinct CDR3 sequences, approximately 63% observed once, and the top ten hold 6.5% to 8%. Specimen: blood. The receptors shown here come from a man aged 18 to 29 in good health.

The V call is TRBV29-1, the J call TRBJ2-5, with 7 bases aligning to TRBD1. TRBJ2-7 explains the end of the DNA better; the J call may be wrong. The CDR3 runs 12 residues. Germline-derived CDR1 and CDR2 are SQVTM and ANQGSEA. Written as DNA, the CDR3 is TGCAGCGTGGCTGGACAGGTAGGCGAGCAGTACTTC. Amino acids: CSVAGQVGEQYF.

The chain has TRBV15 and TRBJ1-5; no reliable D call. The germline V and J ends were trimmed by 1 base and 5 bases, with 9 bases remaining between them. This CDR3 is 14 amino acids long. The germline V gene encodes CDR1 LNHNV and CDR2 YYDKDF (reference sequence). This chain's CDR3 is CATSRGGGDQPQHF. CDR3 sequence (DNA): TGTGCCACCAGCAGAGGGGGAGGAGATCAGCCCCAGCATTTT.

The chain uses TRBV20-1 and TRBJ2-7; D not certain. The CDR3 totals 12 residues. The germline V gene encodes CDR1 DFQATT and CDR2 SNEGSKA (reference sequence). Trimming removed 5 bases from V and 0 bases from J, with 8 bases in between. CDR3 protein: CSALLASYEQYF. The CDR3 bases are TGCAGTGCTCTCTTGGCCTCCTACGAGCAGTACTTC.

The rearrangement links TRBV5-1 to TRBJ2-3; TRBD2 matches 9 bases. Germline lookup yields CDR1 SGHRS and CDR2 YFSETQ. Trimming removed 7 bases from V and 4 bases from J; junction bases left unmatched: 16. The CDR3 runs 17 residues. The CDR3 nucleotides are TGCGCCAGCTCCCCCAAAGTGAAGGGACTAGCTGCAGATACGCAGTATTTT. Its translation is CASSPKVKGLAADTQYF.

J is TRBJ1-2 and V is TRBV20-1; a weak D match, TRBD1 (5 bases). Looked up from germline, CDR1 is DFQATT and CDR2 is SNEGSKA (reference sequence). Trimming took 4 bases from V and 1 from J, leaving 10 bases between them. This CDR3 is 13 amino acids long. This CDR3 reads CSATTDLNYGYTF. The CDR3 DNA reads TGCAGTGCTACGACAGACCTTAACTATGGCTACACCTTC.

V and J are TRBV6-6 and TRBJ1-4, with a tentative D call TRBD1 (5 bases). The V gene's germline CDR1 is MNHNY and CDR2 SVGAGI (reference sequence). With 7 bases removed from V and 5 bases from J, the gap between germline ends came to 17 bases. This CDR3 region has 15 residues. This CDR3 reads CASNLDGAENEKLFF. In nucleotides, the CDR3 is TGTGCCAGCAACCTGGACGGGGCGGAAAATGAAAAACTGTTTTTT.

CDR3 DNA: TGCAGTGTTAGCAGGGTACTTACTAGCACAGATACGCAGTATTTT. Protein product: CSVSRVLTSTDTQYF. The chain uses TRBV20-1 and TRBJ2-3; maybe TRBD1 (5 bases). The V and J ends lost 7 bases and 0 bases respectively, with 17 bases between them. From germline, CDR1 is DFQATT and CDR2 SNEGSKA (reference sequence). The length of the CDR3 is 15 residues.

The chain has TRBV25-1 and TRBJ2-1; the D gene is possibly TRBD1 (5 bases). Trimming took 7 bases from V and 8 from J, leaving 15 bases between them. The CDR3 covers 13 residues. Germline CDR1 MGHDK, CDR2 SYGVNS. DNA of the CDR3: TGTGCCAGCAAGGGGCTGATCCGAGATGAGCAGTTCTTC. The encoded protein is CASKGLIRDEQFF.

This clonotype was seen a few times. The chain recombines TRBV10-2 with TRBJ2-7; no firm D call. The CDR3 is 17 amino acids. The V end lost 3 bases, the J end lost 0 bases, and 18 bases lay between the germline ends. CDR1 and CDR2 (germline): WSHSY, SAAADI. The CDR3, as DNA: TGCGCCAGCAGTGACCCTATTGGTGTGCAACTCTCCTACGAGCAGTACTTC. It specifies CASSDPIGVQLSYEQYF.

The CDR3 DNA reads as TGTGCCAGCATGGGGGCCAATCAGCCCCAGCATTTT. It specifies CASMGANQPQHF. V is TRBV28 and J is TRBJ1-5; tentative D call: TRBD1 (6 bases). Germline V gene data show CDR1 as MDHEN and CDR2 as SYDVKM. The CDR3 has 12 amino acids. V lost 7 bases and J lost 3, with 7 bases in between.

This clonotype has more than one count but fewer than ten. The chain's CDR3 is CASRPGLHNTDTQYF. The DNA for the CDR3 is TGCGCCAGCAGACCCGGACTGCATAACACAGATACGCAGTATTTT. The chain combines TRBV10-2 with TRBJ2-3; possibly TRBD2 for D (5 bases). V lost 6 bases and J 2 bases, leaving 15 bases between the germline ends. Germline assignment: CDR1 WSHSY and CDR2 SAAADI. The CDR3 is 15 amino acids.

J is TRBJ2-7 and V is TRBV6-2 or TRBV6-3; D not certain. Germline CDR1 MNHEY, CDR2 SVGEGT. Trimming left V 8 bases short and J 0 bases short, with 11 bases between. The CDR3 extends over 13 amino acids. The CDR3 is CASLPIGSYEQYF. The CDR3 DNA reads TGTGCCAGCCTACCTATCGGCTCCTACGAGCAGTACTTC.

DNA for the CDR3: TGCAGTGCTCTCGGGTGGGGCAATCAGCCCCAGCATTTT. This codes for CSALGWGNQPQHF. The V and J genes are TRBV20-1 and TRBJ1-5; no firm D call. Germline V CDR1 and CDR2: DFQATT, SNEGSKA (reference sequence). The CDR3 extends over 13 amino acids. Trimming took 5 bases from V and 2 from J, leaving 10 bases between them.

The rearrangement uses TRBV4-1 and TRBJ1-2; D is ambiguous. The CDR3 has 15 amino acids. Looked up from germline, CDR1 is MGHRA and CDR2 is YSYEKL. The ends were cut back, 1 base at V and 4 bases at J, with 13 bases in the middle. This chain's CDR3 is CASSQVEILGYGYTF. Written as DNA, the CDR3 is TGCGCCAGCAGCCAAGTCGAGATTTTGGGCTATGGCTACACCTTC.

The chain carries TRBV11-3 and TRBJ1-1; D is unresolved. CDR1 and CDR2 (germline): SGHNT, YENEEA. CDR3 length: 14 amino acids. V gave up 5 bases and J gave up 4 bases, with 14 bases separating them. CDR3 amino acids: CASSPGRSSTEAFF. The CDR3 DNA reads TGTGCCAGCAGCCCGGGCCGCAGTTCCACTGAAGCTTTCTTT. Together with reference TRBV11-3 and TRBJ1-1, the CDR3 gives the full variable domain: EAGVVQSPRYKIIEKKQPVAFWCNPISGHNTLYWYLQNLGQGPELLIRYENEEAVDDSQLPKDRFSAERLKGVDSTLKIQPAELGDSAVYLCASSPGRSSTEAFFGQGTRLTVV.

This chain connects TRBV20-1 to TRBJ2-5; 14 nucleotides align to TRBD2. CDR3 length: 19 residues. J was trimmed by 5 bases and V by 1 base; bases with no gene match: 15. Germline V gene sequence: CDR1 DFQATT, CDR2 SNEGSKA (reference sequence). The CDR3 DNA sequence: TGCAGTGCTAGAGGACCAAATCCGGGACTAGCGGGAGTGTGGGAGACCCAGTACTTC. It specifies CSARGPNPGLAGVWETQYF.

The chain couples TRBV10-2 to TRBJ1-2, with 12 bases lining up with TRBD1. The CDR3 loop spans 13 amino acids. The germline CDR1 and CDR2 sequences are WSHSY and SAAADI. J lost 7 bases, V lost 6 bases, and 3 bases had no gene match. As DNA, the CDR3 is TGCGCCAGCAGCGCGGGACAGGGGGCTGGCTACACCTTC. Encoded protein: CASSAGQGAGYTF.

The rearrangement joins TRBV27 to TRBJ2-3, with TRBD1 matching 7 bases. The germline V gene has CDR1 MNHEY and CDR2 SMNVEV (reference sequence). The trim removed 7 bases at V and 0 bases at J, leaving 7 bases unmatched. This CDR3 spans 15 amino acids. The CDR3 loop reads CASTSGTASTDTQYF. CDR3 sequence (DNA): TGTGCCAGCACCTCTGGGACAGCTAGCACAGATACGCAGTATTTT.

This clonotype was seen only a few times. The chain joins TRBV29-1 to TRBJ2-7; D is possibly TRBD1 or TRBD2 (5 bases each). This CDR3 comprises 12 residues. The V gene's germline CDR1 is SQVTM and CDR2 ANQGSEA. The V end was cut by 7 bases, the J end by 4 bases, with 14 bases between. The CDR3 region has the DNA TGCAGCGCCAAGCAGGGAGTGTACGAGCAGTACTTC. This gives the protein CSAKQGVYEQYF.

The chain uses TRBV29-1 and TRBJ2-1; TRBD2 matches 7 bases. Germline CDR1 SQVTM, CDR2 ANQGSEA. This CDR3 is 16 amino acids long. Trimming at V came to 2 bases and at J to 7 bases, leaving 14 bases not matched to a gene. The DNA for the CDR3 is TGCAGCGTTGAATTCCCGCGGCGGGAGAGTATGAATGAGCAGTTCTTC. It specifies CSVEFPRRESMNEQFF.

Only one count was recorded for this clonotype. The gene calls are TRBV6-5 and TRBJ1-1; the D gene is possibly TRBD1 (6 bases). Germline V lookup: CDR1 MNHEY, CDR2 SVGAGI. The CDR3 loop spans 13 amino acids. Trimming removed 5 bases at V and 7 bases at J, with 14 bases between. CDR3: CASSPWTAGEAFF. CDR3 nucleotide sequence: TGTGCCAGCAGTCCCTGGACAGCCGGTGAAGCTTTCTTT.

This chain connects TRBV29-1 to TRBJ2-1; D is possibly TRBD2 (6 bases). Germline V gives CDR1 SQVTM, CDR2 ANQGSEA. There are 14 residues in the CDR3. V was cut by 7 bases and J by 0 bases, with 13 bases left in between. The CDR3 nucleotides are TGCAGCGCCCTGGGAGGAGTCTCCTACAATGAGCAGTTCTTC. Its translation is CSALGGVSYNEQFF.

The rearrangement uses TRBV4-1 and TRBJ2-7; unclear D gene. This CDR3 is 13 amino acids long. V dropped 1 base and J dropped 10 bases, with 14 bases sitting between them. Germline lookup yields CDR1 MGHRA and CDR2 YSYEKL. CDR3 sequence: CASSQVLLEGQYF. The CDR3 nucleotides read TGCGCCAGCAGCCAAGTTCTCCTGGAAGGCCAGTACTTC.

DNA of the CDR3: TGCGCCAGCAGCTTGCGGCGGGCTTCTTTTTACAATGAGCAGTTCTTC. Translation: CASSLRRASFYNEQFF. The chain couples TRBV5-1 to TRBJ2-1; possible D gene TRBD2, 5 bases. The germline CDR1 and CDR2 sequences are SGHRS and YFSETQ. V gave up 1 base and J gave up 4 bases, with 15 bases separating them. CDR3 length: 16 residues.

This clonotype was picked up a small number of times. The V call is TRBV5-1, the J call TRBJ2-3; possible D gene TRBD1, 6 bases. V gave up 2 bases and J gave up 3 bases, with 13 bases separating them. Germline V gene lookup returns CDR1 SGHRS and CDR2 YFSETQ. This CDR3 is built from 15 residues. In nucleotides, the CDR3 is TGCGCCAGCAGCTTTCAGGGGTTGGGGACAGATACGCAGTATTTT. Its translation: CASSFQGLGTDTQYF.

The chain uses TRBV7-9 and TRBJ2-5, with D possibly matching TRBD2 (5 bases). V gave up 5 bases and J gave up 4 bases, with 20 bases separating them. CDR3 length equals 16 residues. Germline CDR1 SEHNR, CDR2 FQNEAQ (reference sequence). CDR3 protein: CASSPISNRAGETQYF. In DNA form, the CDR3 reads TGTGCCAGCAGCCCAATTAGCAACCGGGCGGGAGAGACCCAGTACTTC. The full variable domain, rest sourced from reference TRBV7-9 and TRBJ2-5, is DTGVSQNPRHKITKRGQNVTFRCDPISEHNRLYWYRQTLGQGPEFLTYFQNEAQLEKSRLLSDRFSAERPKGSFSTLEIQRTEQGDSAMYLCASSPISNRAGETQYFGPGTRLLVL.

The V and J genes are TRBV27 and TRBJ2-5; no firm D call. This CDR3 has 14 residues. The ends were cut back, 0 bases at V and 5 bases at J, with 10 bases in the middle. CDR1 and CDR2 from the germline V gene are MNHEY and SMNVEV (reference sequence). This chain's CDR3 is CASSLSESGETQYF. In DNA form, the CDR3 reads TGTGCCAGCAGTTTATCGGAATCCGGCGAGACCCAGTACTTC.